Included here is one T cell receptor (beta chain) sequence, with context. Its antigen remains unidentified. One base away there is no much larger clone; base qualities are not given. The sample belongs to a study of T cells in Graves' hyperthyroidism and ophthalmopathy (dated by TCRdb to between 2018 and 2021). The study in broad terms: Peripheral blood was sampled at the time of initial diagnosis, prior to any treatment. A discovery cohort of 95 to 100 patients, about 40 with Graves' ophthalmopathy and 55 to 60 with stable Graves' hyperthyroidism, was used to find distinguishing TCR V-J signatures. The paper reports TCR Vbeta CDR3 sequencing of 130 to 150 peripheral blood samples: some 44 ophthalmopathy, fewer than 80 hyperthyroidism and 17 progressor patients. Thyroid tissue and blood T-cell repertoires from more than five Graves' hyperthyroidism patients were also compared in the study. Once sampling was done, hyperthyroidism patients were given methimazole at a starting dose of 30 mg daily, whereas ophthalmopathy patients were given high-dose intravenous methylprednisolone. For training and testing, the 100 or so patients in the discovery cohort were randomly divided in a 7:3 ratio. Prospective prediction of ophthalmopathy was tested in an independent validation cohort of approximately 18 hyperthyroidism patients and some 17 patients who later progressed to ophthalmopathy.

TCR beta CDR3 regions were amplified from RNA transcripts. A first-round RT-PCR of the TCR CDR3 used the HTBI primer set with the Qiagen OneStep RT-PCR kit. The libraries were constructed in a second round of multiplex PCR and then size-selected and purified. The libraries were sequenced on an Illumina HiSeq2000 using paired-end 100 bp reads. On the study's bioinformatics: Raw data were processed with SOAPnuke, discarding reads with adapters, uncalled bases, mean Phred below 15, or no exact constant-primer or identifier match. High-quality paired reads were merged using COPE v1.2.5, and each unique nucleotide sequence was defined as a clonotype. MiTCR v1.1 was used to align the clonotypes against IMGT TRBV, TRBD and TRBJ reference segments. Analysis was restricted to V-J combinations with a frequency above 0.0001, which covered roughly 99% of repertoires. A TCS score was defined as the ratio of F50 (clonal expansion) to E x V (chaos), with BLOSUM62-based TCRdist applied between CDR3 peptides within each V-J. Welch's t-statistics and random forest reduced roughly 540 V-J features to about 12, which were used in a naive Bayes classifier (R e1071). TCRdb reprocessed the public reads (quality trimming at Q25 with fastp, clone calling with MiXCR) and kept in-frame beta chains. Rows are combined by CDR3 protein, so each entry shows the most common genes and DNA. The V and J calls were not made by the authors but by TCRdb's processing. A total of about 740,000 distinct CDR3 sequences appear in this sample, less than 15% of them only once. The ten largest clones capture approximately 10% of the sample.

V is clipped by 0 bases and J by 2 bases, and the sequence between their germline boundaries is 15 bases long. There are 17 amino acids in the CDR3, from cysteine to phenylalanine inclusive. Of the read, only the CDR3 DNA is kept; its 51 bases are in frame from base 1. CDR1 and CDR2, per the germline V gene, are MGHRA and YSYEKL. Stable Graves' hyperthyroidism was defined as no progression to ophthalmopathy during 18 months of follow-up. The hyperthyroidism patients were between 18 and 65 years old and newly diagnosed, with a disease duration of less than 2 months. Patients with uncontrolled infections, other autoimmune diseases, pregnancy or lactation were excluded. Diagnoses relied on clinical symptoms, serum thyroxine and TRAb, thyroid ultrasound and orbital computed tomography. Ficoll-Paque density gradient centrifugation was used to isolate PBMCs from approximately 11 ml of fresh peripheral blood. Trizol reagent was used to extract total RNA, and RNA quality was then checked on an Agilent 2100 Bioanalyzer.

Paper-wide results and their limitations: Sample size was not statistically predetermined, and investigators were not blinded to group allocation. Most expanded thyroid clonotypes (frequency above 0.001) were also detected in blood, a finding suggesting that blood repertoires may reflect thyroid immune responses. In cross-validation, a model built on a 13 V-J signature told ophthalmopathy apart from stable hyperthyroidism with approximately 90% sensitivity and 81% to 82% specificity, and in testing the same model reached 80%/75%. In validation, the model predicted progression to ophthalmopathy a median of about 5.9 months before onset, with roughly 70% sensitivity and roughly 73% specificity.

The sequence came from a woman aged 18-29 years with Graves' hyperthyroidism. The sequenced sample consisted of blood. The rearrangement joined TRBV4-1 to TRBJ2-3; a tentative D call is TRBD2 (7 bases match). The CDR3 amino acid sequence is: CASSQDQGREYTDTQYF. The nucleotides are TGCGCCAGCAGCCAAGACCAGGGGCGGGAGTACACAGATACGCAGTATTTT.